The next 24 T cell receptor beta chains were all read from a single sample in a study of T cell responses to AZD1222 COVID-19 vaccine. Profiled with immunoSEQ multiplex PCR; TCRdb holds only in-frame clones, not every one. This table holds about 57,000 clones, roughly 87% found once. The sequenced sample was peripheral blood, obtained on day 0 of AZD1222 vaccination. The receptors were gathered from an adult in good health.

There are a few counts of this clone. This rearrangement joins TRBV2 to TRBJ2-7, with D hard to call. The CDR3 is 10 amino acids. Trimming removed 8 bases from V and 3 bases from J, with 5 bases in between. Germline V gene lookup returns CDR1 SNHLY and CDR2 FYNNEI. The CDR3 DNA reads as TGTGCCAGCGCAGTCTACGAGCAGTACTTC. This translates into CASAVYEQYF.

The chain's CDR3 is CSVGQAAYEQYF. The CDR3 DNA is TGCAGCGTTGGGCAGGCAGCCTACGAGCAGTACTTC. This chain joins TRBV29-1 and TRBJ2-7; the D is unclear. Looked up from germline, CDR1 is SQVTM and CDR2 is ANQGSEA. Trimming removed 4 bases from V and 2 bases from J, with 9 bases in between. CDR3 length: 12 residues.

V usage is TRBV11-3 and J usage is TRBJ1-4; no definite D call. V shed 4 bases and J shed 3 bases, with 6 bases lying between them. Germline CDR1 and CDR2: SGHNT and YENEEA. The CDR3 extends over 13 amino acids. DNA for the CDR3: TGTGCCAGCAGCTCTCAGCCTAATGAAAAACTGTTTTTT. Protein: CASSSQPNEKLFF.

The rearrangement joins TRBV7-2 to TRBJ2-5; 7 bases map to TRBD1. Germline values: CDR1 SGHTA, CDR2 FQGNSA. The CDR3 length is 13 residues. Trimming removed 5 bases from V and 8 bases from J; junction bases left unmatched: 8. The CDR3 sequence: CASSEGNRGTQYF. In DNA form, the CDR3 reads TGTGCCAGCAGCGAAGGGAACAGGGGAACCCAGTACTTC.

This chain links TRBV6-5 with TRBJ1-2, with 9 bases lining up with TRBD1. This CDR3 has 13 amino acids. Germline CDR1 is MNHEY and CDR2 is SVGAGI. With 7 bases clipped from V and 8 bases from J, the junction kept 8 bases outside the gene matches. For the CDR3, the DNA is TGTGCCAGCACCCTGGACAGGGGAGGCGGCTACACCTTC. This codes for CASTLDRGGGYTF.

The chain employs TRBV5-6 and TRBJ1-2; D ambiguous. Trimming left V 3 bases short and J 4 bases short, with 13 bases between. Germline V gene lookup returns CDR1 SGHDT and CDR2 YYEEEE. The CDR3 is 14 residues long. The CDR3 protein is CASSSTKRVYGYTF. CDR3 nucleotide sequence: TGTGCCAGCAGCTCGACCAAACGGGTCTATGGCTACACCTTC.

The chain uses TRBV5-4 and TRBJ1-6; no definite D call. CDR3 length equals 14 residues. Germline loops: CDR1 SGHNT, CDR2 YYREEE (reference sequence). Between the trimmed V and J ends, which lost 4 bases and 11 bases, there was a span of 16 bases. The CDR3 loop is CASSPDQNLPPLHF. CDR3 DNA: TGTGCCAGCAGCCCCGACCAAAACCTCCCACCCCTCCACTTT.

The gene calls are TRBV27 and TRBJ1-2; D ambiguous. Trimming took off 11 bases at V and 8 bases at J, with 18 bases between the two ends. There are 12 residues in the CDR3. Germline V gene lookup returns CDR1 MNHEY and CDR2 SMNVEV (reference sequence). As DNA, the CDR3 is TGTGCCTCAAGGTCACTATTTGGGGGCTACACCTTC. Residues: CASRSLFGGYTF.

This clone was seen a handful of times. CDR3: CASSLAGGGGYTF. The DNA of the CDR3 is TGTGCCAGCAGTTTGGCAGGGGGTGGTGGCTACACCTTC. The chain links TRBV12-3 or TRBV12-4 to TRBJ1-2; 7 bases are shared with TRBD1. This CDR3 contains 13 residues. The V and J ends lost 3 bases and 7 bases, in that order; junction bases with no gene match: 5.

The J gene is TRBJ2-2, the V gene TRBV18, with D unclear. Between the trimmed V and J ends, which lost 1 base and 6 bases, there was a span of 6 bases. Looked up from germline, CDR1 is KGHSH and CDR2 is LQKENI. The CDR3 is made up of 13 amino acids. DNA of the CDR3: TGTGCCAGCTCACCACTGGCGGCCGGGGAGCTGTTTTTT. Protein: CASSPLAAGELFF.

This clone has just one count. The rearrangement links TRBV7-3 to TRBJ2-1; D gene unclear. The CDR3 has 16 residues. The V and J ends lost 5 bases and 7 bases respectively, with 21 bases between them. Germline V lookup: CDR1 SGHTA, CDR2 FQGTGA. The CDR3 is CASSLPSKDVTNEQFF. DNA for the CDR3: TGTGCCAGCAGCCTGCCCAGTAAGGATGTTACGAATGAGCAGTTCTTC.

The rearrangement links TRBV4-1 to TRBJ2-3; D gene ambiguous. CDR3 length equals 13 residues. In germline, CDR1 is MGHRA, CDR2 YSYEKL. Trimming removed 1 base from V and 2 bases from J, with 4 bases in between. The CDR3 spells CASSQGLTDTQYF. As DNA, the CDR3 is TGCGCCAGCAGCCAAGGACTCACAGATACGCAGTATTTT.

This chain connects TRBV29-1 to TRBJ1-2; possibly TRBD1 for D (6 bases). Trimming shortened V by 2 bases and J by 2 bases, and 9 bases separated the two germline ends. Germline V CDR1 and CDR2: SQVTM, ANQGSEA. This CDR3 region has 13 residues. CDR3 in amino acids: CSVETGPNYGYTF. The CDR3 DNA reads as TGCAGCGTTGAAACAGGGCCCAACTATGGCTACACCTTC.

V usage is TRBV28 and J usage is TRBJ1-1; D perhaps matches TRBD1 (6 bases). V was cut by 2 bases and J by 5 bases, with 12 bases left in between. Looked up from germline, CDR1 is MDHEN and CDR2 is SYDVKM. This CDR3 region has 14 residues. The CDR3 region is CASSLLGGGTEAFF. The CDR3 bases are TGTGCCAGCAGTTTACTAGGGGGGGGGACTGAAGCTTTCTTT.

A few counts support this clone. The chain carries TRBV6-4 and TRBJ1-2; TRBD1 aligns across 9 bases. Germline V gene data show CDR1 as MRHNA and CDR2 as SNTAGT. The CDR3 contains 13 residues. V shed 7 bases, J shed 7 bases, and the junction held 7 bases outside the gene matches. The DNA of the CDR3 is TGTGCCAGCAAACCGGGACAGGGCTCTGGCTACACCTTC. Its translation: CASKPGQGSGYTF.

In DNA, the CDR3 is TGTGCCAGCGGGTACCAGGGGCGGGGCACCGGGGAGCTGTTTTTT. It specifies CASGYQGRGTGELFF. The genes are TRBV6-5 and TRBJ2-2; perhaps D is TRBD1 or TRBD2 (6 bases each). The CDR3 extends over 15 amino acids. V gave up 8 bases and J gave up 4 bases, with 17 bases separating them. Germline V gene sequence: CDR1 MNHEY, CDR2 SVGAGI.

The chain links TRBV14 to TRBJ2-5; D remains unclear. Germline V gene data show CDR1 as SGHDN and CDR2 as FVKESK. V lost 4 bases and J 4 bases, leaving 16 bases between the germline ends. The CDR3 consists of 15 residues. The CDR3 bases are TGTGCCAGCAGCCCGACCCATCTCGTAGGAGAGACCCAGTACTTC. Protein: CASSPTHLVGETQYF.

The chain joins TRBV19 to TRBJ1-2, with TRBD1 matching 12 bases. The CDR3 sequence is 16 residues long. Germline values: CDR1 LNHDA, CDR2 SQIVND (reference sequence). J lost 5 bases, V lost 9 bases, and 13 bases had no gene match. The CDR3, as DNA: TGTGCCAGGACCCCGGGACAGGGGGCGATTAAGTATGGCTACACCTTC. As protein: CARTPGQGAIKYGYTF.

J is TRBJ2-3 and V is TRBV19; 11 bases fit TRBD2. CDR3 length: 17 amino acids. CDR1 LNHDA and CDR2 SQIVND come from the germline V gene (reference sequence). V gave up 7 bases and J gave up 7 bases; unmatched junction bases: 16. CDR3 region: CASTSYSGSGGAYTQYF. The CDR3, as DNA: TGTGCCAGTACCTCCTATTCGGGTAGCGGGGGGGCTTATACGCAGTATTTT.

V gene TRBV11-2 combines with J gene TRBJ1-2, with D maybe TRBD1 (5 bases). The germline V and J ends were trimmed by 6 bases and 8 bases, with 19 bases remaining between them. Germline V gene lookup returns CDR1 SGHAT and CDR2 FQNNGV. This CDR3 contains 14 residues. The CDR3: CASSPLQGTGGYTF. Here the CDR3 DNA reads TGTGCCAGCAGTCCACTCCAGGGAACGGGCGGCTACACCTTC.

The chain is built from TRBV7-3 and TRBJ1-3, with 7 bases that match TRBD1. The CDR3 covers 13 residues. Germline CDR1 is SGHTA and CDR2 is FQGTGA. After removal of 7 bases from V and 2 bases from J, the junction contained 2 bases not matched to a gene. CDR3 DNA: TGTGCCAGCACGACAGGGCCTGGAAACACCATATATTTT. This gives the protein CASTTGPGNTIYF.

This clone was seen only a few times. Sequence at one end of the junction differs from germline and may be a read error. CDR3 DNA: TGTGCTAGCAGCTTAGAGGGCAGGAAATCAGATACGCAGTATTTT. It is translated as CASSLEGRKSDTQYF. The V call is TRBV7-7, the J call TRBJ2-3; D is possibly TRBD2 (5 bases). Germline loops: CDR1 SSHAT, CDR2 FNYEAQ (reference sequence). The CDR3 is 15 residues long.

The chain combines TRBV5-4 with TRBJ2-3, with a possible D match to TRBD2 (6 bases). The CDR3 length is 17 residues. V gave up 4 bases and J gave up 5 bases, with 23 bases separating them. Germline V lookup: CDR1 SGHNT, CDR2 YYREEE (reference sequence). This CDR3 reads CASSPEGQTGVRDTQYF. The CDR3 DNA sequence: TGTGCCAGCAGCCCCGAGGGGCAGACGGGAGTTCGAGATACGCAGTATTTT.

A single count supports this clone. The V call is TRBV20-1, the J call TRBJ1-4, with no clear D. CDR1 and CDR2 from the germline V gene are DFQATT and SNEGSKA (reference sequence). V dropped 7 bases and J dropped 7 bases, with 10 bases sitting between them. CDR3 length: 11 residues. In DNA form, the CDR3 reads TGCAGTGTAATTATTCGTGAAAAACTGTTTTTT. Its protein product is CSVIIREKLFF.